The following is a T cell receptor beta chain sequence with its context. Its antigen is currently unknown. Trimming took 3 bases from V and 3 from J, leaving 11 bases between them. The CDR3 totals 14 residues. CDR1 LNHDA and CDR2 SQIVND come from the germline V gene (reference sequence). Specified treatment: oral pan-JAK inhibitor, 5-10 mg twice daily. As the sequencing template, cDNA was produced by extracting RNA and reverse transcribing it. TCRdb's table, derived via immunoSEQ multiplex PCR, lists solely in-frame clones and lacks some. This table has under 350,000 clones, 55% to 70% appearing once. The data derive from a study of CD8+ T cells in alopecia areata. Turning to the study itself: Tofacitinib lasted 6 to 18 months, then 6 months off drug.

The study, taken as a whole, reports: Normal scalp had lower clonality than lesional scalp, with alopecia totalis/universalis lesions showing this most strongly.

The clonotype comes from a human donor with alopecia areata. The sequencing here drew on CD4+ T cells sorted from blood, taken at week 24, from a patient treated with tofacitinib. The V gene is TRBV19, the J gene TRBJ2-5, with a tentative D call TRBD2 (5 bases). CDR3 region: CASSIPAGEETQYF. The DNA for the CDR3 is TGTGCCAGTAGTATCCCTGCCGGGGAAGAGACCCAGTACTTC.